The 29 T cell receptor beta chains presented below share a single source sample, sequenced in a study of blood T cell repertoires in COVID-19. Repertoires were generated with immunoSEQ multiplex PCR, while TCRdb's copy carries only in-frame clones and drops some. The sample consists of about 410,000 clones, over 75% of them appearing once. The material sequenced was peripheral blood. The receptors derive from a woman aged 35 to 49 with COVID-19, enrolled during active disease.

The rearrangement joins TRBV6-5 to TRBJ2-2, with a possible D match to TRBD1 (6 bases). From germline, CDR1 is MNHEY and CDR2 SVGAGI. V lost 7 bases and J 8 bases, leaving 17 bases between the germline ends. This CDR3 region has 14 residues. Here the CDR3 DNA reads TGTGCCAGCATACCAGGGGTGGGGTCAGGGGAGCTGTTTTTT. It specifies CASIPGVGSGELFF.

This clone was seen only a few times. The chain links TRBV9 to TRBJ1-5, with a possible D match to TRBD1 (5 bases). Looked up from germline, CDR1 is SGDLS and CDR2 is YYNGEE. CDR3 length equals 15 residues. V gave up 0 bases and J gave up 5 bases, with 12 bases separating them. The CDR3 coding sequence is TGTGCCAGCAGCGTAGGCCGGGGGACGCATCAGCCCCAGCATTTT. As protein: CASSVGRGTHQPQHF.

The genes are TRBV19 and TRBJ2-7; D is possibly TRBD1 (6 bases). The CDR3 spans 14 residues. With 6 bases removed from V and 2 bases from J, the gap between germline ends came to 14 bases. The germline V gene encodes CDR1 LNHDA and CDR2 SQIVND (reference sequence). The CDR3 protein is CASSSMGAPYEQYF. The CDR3 DNA reads as TGTGCCAGTAGCTCGATGGGGGCTCCCTACGAGCAGTACTTC.

Of note for this clone: The junction differs from germline at one of its ends, possibly a read error. The chain couples TRBV9 to TRBJ2-7; D is perhaps TRBD2 (5 bases). This CDR3 has 13 amino acids. In germline, CDR1 is SGDLS, CDR2 YYNGEE. CDR3 bases: TGTGCCAGCAGCCCGGCGGGCCCCTACGGGCAGTACTTC. As protein: CASSPAGPYGQYF. The full variable domain, its missing parts supplied by reference TRBV9 and TRBJ2-7, is DSGVTQTPKHLITATGQRVTLRCSPRSGDLSVYWYQQSLDQGLQFLIQYYNGEERAKGNILERFSAQQFPDLHSELNLSSLELGDSALYFCASSPAGPYGQYFGPGTRLTVT.

CDR3 nucleotide sequence: TGCGCCAGCAGCTTGGGGGCACTCTCTGGAAACACCATATATTTT. Translated: CASSLGALSGNTIYF. This chain connects TRBV5-1 to TRBJ1-3; D not resolved. Germline lookup yields CDR1 SGHRS and CDR2 YFSETQ. Trimming pared 0 bases from V and 0 bases from J, leaving 7 bases between. The CDR3 is 15 amino acids.

In its sample, this clone was seen once. The chain combines TRBV11-3 with TRBJ1-5; tentatively, D is TRBD1 (5 bases). The germline V and J ends were trimmed by 0 bases and 3 bases, with 15 bases remaining between them. Looked up from germline, CDR1 is SGHNT and CDR2 is YENEEA. There are 17 residues in the CDR3. The CDR3 DNA is TGTGCCAGCAGCTTAGAGATGGAGGGCAGGGTCAATCAGCCCCAGCATTTT. It is translated as CASSLEMEGRVNQPQHF.

The J gene is TRBJ2-1, the V gene TRBV18, with TRBD2 as a possible D gene (5 bases). This CDR3 is 13 amino acids long. Germline V gene sequence: CDR1 KGHSH, CDR2 LQKENI. V lost 2 bases to trimming and J lost 14 bases, with 16 bases between them. The CDR3 loop reads CASSPGWNIGEFF. In DNA, the CDR3 is TGTGCCAGCTCACCAGGGTGGAATATCGGGGAGTTCTTC.

This sequence joins TRBV29-1 and TRBJ1-2; D gene unclear. The germline CDR1 and CDR2 sequences are SQVTM and ANQGSEA. The CDR3 consists of 15 residues. Deletions cut 3 bases from V and 0 bases from J, with 14 bases between. DNA for the CDR3: TGCAGCGTTGACTGGGGTATCGGGGCTAACTATGGCTACACCTTC. Amino acid sequence: CSVDWGIGANYGYTF.

The CDR3 nucleotides read TGTGCCAGCAGTGTTTCAGGGGGCAATTCACCCCTCCACTTT. It is translated as CASSVSGGNSPLHF. The V and J genes are TRBV2 and TRBJ1-6; TRBD1 agrees at 8 bases. With V trimmed by 4 bases and J by 7 bases, 3 bases remained unmatched. Germline CDR1 SNHLY, CDR2 FYNNEI. The CDR3 contains 14 residues.

This clone was seen a single time. This rearrangement joins TRBV7-9 to TRBJ1-1, with TRBD1 identical over 8 bases. This CDR3 contains 14 residues. The germline gives CDR1 SEHNR, CDR2 FQNEAQ (reference sequence). Trimming cost V 4 bases and J 5 bases; bases outside gene matches: 6. The CDR3 sequence is CASSSTGEITEAFF. The CDR3 coding sequence is TGTGCCAGCAGCTCGACAGGGGAAATTACTGAAGCTTTCTTT.

V gene TRBV3-1 (or the pseudogene TRBV3-2) combines with J gene TRBJ1-1; D call uncertain. The CDR3 sequence is 11 residues long. CDR1 is LGHDT, CDR2 YNNKEL, per germline (reference sequence). The germline V and J ends were trimmed by 5 bases and 5 bases, with 6 bases remaining between them. CDR3 DNA sequence: TGTGCCAGCAGCATCAATACTGAAGCTTTCTTT. Translating it yields CASSINTEAFF.

This rearrangement joins TRBV25-1 to TRBJ1-1, with D unclear. Deletions cut 0 bases from V and 10 bases from J, with 9 bases between. Germline V gene lookup returns CDR1 MGHDK and CDR2 SYGVNS. The CDR3 runs 12 residues. CDR3 in DNA: TGTGCCAGCAGTGAATATGTATCCCCAGCTTTCTTT. It codes for CASSEYVSPAFF. The full variable domain, completed using reference TRBV25-1 and TRBJ1-1, is EADIYQTPRYLVIGTGKKITLECSQTMGHDKMYWYQQDPGMELHLIHYSYGVNSTEKGDLSSESTVSRIRTEHFPLTLESARPSHTSQYLCASSEYVSPAFFGQGTRLTVV.

CDR3 loop: CASRFRDTHPEAFF. The DNA for the CDR3 is TGTGCCAGCCGATTCCGGGACACGCACCCTGAAGCTTTCTTT. The chain combines TRBV2 with TRBJ1-1; tentatively, D is TRBD1 (6 bases). Looked up from germline, CDR1 is SNHLY and CDR2 is FYNNEI. The CDR3 extends over 14 amino acids. Trimming took off 8 bases at V and 6 bases at J, with 19 bases between the two ends.

V usage is TRBV7-2 and J usage is TRBJ1-2; D gene ambiguous. CDR3 length: 15 amino acids. V lost 1 base and J lost 8, with 17 bases in between. Germline CDR1 SGHTA, CDR2 FQGNSA. DNA of the CDR3: TGTGCCAGCAGCTTAGGACCCCCGCGAGGGAAAGGCTACACCTTC. Its protein is CASSLGPPRGKGYTF.

The chain is built from TRBV2 and TRBJ2-1; 9 positions match TRBD1. The germline V gene has CDR1 SNHLY and CDR2 FYNNEI. The CDR3 runs to 14 residues. The V gene end was trimmed by 10 bases and the J gene end by 2 bases; junction bases not matched to a gene: 6. The CDR3 DNA is TGTGCCATTCCCGGGACAGGGACCTACAATGAGCAGTTCTTC. Translated: CAIPGTGTYNEQFF.

V usage is TRBV28 and J usage is TRBJ1-2, with a weak D call TRBD1 (6 bases). Germline CDR1 reads MDHEN; CDR2 reads SYDVKM. V lost 5 bases, J lost 8 bases, and 15 bases lay in between. This CDR3 has 13 amino acids. CDR3 bases: TGTGCCAGCAGTCTGTGGACGGGGGGCGGCTACACCTTC. As protein: CASSLWTGGGYTF.

This chain links TRBV6-5 with TRBJ2-7; 9 bases fit TRBD1. CDR1 is MNHEY, CDR2 SVGAGI, per germline. J lost 2 bases, V lost 6 bases, and 8 bases had no gene match. This CDR3 contains 15 residues. The CDR3 loop is CASRSRQGGTYEQYF. CDR3 nucleotide sequence: TGTGCCAGCAGGTCCAGACAGGGGGGGACCTACGAGCAGTACTTC.

The chain links TRBV7-3 to TRBJ2-3; 7 bases map to TRBD1. The junction had 1 base not matched to a gene; V was cut back by 4 bases and J by 6 bases. CDR1 and CDR2 (germline): SGHTA, FQGTGA. This CDR3 has 12 amino acids. CDR3: CASSWTGDTQYF. CDR3 nucleotide sequence: TGTGCCAGCAGCTGGACAGGCGATACGCAGTATTTT.

The chain combines TRBV6-5 with TRBJ2-1; 9 bases align to TRBD1. Germline assignment: CDR1 MNHEY and CDR2 SVGAGI. Trimming at V came to 5 bases and at J to 4 bases, leaving 6 bases not matched to a gene. There are 15 residues in the CDR3. The CDR3 sequence: CASSRDRATYNEQFF. DNA of the CDR3: TGTGCCAGCAGTAGGGACAGGGCAACGTACAATGAGCAGTTCTTC.

The chain combines TRBV7-9 with TRBJ1-2; perhaps TRBD1 as D (5 bases). Trimming cost V 5 bases and J 9 bases, with 19 bases left between them. CDR3 length equals 14 residues. CDR1 is SEHNR, CDR2 FQNEAQ, per germline (reference sequence). In DNA, the CDR3 is TGTGCCAGCAGCCAGTACAGGCAGGGTCAGAGCTACACCTTC. Encoded protein: CASSQYRQGQSYTF.

Note on this clone: The same CDR3 arises from other DNA sequences in this sample as well. The chain uses TRBV30 and TRBJ1-1, with 7 bases lining up with TRBD1. The CDR3 sequence is 13 residues long. Losses at the gene ends were 5 bases for V and 0 bases for J; bases not matched to a gene: 3. Germline values: CDR1 GTSNPN, CDR2 SVGIG (reference sequence). The CDR3 loop is CAWSTGMNTEAFF. The CDR3 DNA reads TGTGCCTGGTCGACAGGGATGAACACTGAAGCTTTCTTT.

The chain couples TRBV7-2 to TRBJ2-5; D gene ambiguous. Germline V gives CDR1 SGHTA, CDR2 FQGNSA. Trimming removed 4 bases at V and 2 bases at J, with 14 bases between. The CDR3 is made up of 15 amino acids. Here the CDR3 DNA reads TGTGCCAGCAGCTCCCGACTGAGCGCACAAGAGACCCAGTACTTC. Its translation is CASSSRLSAQETQYF.

Here the CDR3 reads CASSEVLAVITGELFF. The DNA for the CDR3 is TGTGCCAGCAGTGAAGTCCTAGCGGTTATCACCGGGGAGCTGTTTTTT. V is TRBV6-1 and J is TRBJ2-2; 7 positions agree with TRBD2. Germline V CDR1 and CDR2: MNHNS, SASEGT. This CDR3 has 16 residues. J lost 4 bases, V lost 1 base, and 6 bases had no gene match.

J is TRBJ2-5 and V is TRBV3-1 (or the pseudogene TRBV3-2), with a tentative D call TRBD2 (6 bases). Germline CDR1 LGHDT, CDR2 YNNKEL (reference sequence). The CDR3 length is 14 residues. Trimming took 3 bases from V and 4 from J, leaving 12 bases between them. In DNA, the CDR3 is TGTGCCAGCAGCCAGTTCATGGGGGGAGAGACCCAGTACTTC. It encodes CASSQFMGGETQYF.

This chain connects TRBV7-2 to TRBJ2-7; D perhaps matches TRBD2 (5 bases). Germline-derived CDR1 and CDR2 are SGHTA and FQGNSA. This CDR3 comprises 15 residues. Trimming pared 0 bases from V and 1 base from J, leaving 10 bases between. DNA of the CDR3: TGTGCCAGCAGCTTAGCAGGAGGCCAGTCCTACGAGCAGTACTTC. Its translation is CASSLAGGQSYEQYF.

The chain is built from TRBV7-2 and TRBJ2-5; TRBD2 matches at 7 bases. After removal of 0 bases from V and 0 bases from J, the junction contained 4 bases not matched to a gene. The CDR3 has 16 amino acids. Germline loops: CDR1 SGHTA, CDR2 FQGNSA. The chain's CDR3 is CASSLARGGNQETQYF. Written as DNA, the CDR3 is TGTGCCAGCAGCTTAGCGAGGGGAGGGAACCAAGAGACCCAGTACTTC.

This clone was detected only once. The chain links TRBV7-6 to TRBJ1-4; 10 bases match TRBD1. Germline V gene lookup returns CDR1 SGHVS and CDR2 FNYEAQ. This CDR3 spans 15 amino acids. V shed 1 base and J 7 bases; nucleotides not matched to a gene: 3. The CDR3 region has the DNA TGTGCCAGCAGCTTAGGACAGGGGGCAACTGAAAAACTGTTTTTT. Translated: CASSLGQGATEKLFF. Combining the CDR3 with reference TRBV7-6 and TRBJ1-4 gives the whole variable domain GAGVSQSPRYKVTKRGQDVALRCDPISGHVSLYWYRQALGQGPEFLTYFNYEAQQDKSGLPNDRFSAERPEGSISTLTIQRTEQRDSAMYRCASSLGQGATEKLFFGSGTQLSVL.

This clone appeared once. The chain uses TRBV28 and TRBJ2-7, with TRBD2 identical over 8 bases. The CDR3 sequence is 13 residues long. The germline CDR1 and CDR2 sequences are MDHEN and SYDVKM. J gave up 4 bases and V 8 bases, and 7 bases lay outside the gene matches. The CDR3 DNA sequence: TGTGCCAGCGGGCGGACTAGCCCTTACGAGCAGTACTTC. This encodes CASGRTSPYEQYF.

V usage is TRBV6-5 and J usage is TRBJ2-2; D ambiguous. Deletions cut 2 bases from V and 0 bases from J, with 7 bases between. Germline lookup yields CDR1 MNHEY and CDR2 SVGAGI. The CDR3 consists of 15 residues. The CDR3 reads CASSYMGTNTGELFF. The CDR3 DNA reads TGTGCCAGCAGTTACATGGGCACGAACACCGGGGAGCTGTTTTTT.